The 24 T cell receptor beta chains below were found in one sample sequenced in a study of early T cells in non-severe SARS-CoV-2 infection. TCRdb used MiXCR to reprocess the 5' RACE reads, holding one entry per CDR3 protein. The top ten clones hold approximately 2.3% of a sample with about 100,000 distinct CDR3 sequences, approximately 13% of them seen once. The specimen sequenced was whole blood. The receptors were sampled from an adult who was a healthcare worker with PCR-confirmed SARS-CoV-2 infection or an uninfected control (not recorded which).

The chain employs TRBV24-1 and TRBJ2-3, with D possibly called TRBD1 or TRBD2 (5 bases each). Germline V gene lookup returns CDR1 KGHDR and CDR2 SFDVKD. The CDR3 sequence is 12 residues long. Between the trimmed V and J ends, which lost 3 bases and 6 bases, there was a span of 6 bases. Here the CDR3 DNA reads TGTGCCACCAGTGATGAGGGGGATACGCAGTATTTT. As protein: CATSDEGDTQYF.

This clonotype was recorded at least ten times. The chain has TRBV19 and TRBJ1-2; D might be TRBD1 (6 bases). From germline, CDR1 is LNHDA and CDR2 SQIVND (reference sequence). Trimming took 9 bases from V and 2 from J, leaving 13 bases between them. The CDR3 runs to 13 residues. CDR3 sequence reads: CASWGPQNYGYTF. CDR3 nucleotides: TGTGCCAGCTGGGGGCCGCAAAACTATGGCTACACCTTC.

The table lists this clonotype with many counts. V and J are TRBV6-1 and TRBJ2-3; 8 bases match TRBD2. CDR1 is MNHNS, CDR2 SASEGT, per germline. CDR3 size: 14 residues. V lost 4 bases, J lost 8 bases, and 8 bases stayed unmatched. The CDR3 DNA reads TGTGCCAGCAGTGCCCGGGGGGGGACCGGTACGCAGTATTTT. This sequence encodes CASSARGGTGTQYF.

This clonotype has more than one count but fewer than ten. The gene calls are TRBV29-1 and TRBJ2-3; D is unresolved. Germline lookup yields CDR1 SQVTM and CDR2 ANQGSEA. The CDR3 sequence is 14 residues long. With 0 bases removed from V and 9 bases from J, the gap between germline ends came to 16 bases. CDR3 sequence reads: CSVEDRGVGSTQYF. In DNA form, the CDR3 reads TGCAGCGTTGAAGATCGAGGAGTGGGGTCGACGCAGTATTTT.

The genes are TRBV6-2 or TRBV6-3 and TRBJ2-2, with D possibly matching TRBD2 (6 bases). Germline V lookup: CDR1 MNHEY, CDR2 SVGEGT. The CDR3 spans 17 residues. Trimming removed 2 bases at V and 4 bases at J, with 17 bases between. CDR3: CASSYGAGGSSTGELFF. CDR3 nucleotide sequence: TGTGCCAGCAGTTACGGCGCTGGGGGGTCGAGCACCGGGGAGCTGTTTTTT.

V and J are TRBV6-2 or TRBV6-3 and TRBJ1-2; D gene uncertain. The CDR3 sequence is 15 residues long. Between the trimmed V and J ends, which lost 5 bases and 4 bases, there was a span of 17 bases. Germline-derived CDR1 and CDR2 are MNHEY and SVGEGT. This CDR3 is CASSQNLRVLYGYTF. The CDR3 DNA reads TGTGCCAGCAGTCAAAACCTCCGGGTGCTCTATGGCTACACCTTC.

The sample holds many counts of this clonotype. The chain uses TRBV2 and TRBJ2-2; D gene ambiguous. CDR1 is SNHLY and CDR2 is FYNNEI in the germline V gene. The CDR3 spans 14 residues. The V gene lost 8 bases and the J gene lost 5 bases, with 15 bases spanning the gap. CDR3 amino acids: CASLGLRETGELFF. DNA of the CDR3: TGTGCCAGCCTCGGCCTAAGAGAGACCGGGGAGCTGTTTTTT.

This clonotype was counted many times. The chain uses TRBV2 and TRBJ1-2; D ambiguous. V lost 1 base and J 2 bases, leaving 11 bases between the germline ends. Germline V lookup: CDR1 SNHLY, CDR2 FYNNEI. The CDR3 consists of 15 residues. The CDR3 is CASSEEIGFNYGYTF. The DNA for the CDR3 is TGTGCCAGCAGTGAAGAAATCGGATTCAACTATGGCTACACCTTC.

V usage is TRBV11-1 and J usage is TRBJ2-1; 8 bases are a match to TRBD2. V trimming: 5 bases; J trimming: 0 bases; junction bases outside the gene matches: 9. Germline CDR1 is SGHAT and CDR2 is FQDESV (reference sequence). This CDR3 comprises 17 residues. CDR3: CASSRALAGSSYNEQFF. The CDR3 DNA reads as TGTGCCAGCAGCCGCGCCTTAGCGGGGAGCTCCTACAATGAGCAGTTCTTC. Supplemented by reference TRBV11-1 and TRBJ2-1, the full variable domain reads EAEVAQSPRYKITEKSQAVAFWCDPISGHATLYWYRQILGQGPELLVQFQDESVVDDSQLPKDRFSAERLKGVDSTLKIQPAELGDSAMYLCASSRALAGSSYNEQFFGPGTRLTVL.

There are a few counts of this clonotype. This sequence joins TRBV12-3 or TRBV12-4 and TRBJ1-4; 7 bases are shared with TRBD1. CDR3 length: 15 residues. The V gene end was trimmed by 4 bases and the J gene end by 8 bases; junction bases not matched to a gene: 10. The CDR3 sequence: CASSSRDSIVEKLFF. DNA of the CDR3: TGTGCCAGCAGTTCCCGGGACAGTATCGTCGAAAAACTGTTTTTT.

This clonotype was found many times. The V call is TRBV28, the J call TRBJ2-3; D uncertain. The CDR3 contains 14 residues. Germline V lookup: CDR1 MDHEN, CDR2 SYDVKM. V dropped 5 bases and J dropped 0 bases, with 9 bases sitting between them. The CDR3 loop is CASSPPDSTDTQYF. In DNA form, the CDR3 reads TGTGCCAGCAGTCCCCCTGACAGCACAGATACGCAGTATTTT.

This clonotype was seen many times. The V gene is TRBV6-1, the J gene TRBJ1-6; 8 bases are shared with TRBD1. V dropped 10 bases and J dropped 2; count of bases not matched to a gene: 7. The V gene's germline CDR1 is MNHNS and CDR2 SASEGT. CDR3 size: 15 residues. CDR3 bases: TGTGCCACCCGCCCGGGACAGGCCTATAATTCACCCCTCCACTTT. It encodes CATRPGQAYNSPLHF.

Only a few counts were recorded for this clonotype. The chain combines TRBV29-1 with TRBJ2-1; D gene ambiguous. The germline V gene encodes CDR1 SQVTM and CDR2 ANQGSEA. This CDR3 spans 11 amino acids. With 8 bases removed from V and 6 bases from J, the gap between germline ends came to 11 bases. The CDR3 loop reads CSYRWGNEQFF. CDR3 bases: TGCAGCTATCGGTGGGGCAATGAGCAGTTCTTC.

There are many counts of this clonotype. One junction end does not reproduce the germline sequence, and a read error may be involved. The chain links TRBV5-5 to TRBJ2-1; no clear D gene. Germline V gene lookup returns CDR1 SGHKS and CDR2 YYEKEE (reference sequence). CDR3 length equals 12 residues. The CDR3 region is CASSLTEQPQDF. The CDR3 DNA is TGTGCCAGCAGCTTGACGGAACAGCCCCAAGATTTC.

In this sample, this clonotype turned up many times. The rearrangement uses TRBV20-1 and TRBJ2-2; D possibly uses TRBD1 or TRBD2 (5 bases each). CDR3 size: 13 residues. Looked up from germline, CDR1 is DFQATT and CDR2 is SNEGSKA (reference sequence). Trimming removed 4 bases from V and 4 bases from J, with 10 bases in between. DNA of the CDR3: TGCAGTGCTACCCTCGGGGCCACCGGGGAGCTGTTTTTT. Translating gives CSATLGATGELFF.

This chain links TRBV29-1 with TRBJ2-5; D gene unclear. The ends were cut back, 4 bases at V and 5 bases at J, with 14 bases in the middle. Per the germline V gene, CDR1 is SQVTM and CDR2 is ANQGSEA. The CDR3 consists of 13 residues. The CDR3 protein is CSVGATMGETQYF. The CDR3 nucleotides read TGCAGCGTTGGAGCAACTATGGGGGAGACCCAGTACTTC.

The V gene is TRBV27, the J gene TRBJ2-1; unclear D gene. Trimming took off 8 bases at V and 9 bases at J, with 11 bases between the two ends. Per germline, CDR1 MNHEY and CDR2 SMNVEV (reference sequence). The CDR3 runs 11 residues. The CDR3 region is CASWKAGEQFF. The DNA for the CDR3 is TGTGCCAGCTGGAAGGCCGGTGAGCAGTTCTTC.

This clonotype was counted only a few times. DNA of the CDR3: TGTGCCAGCAGCTTAGATGGGGGCTCACCCCTCCACTTT. Its translation is CASSLDGGSPLHF. The chain employs TRBV7-9 and TRBJ1-6; D perhaps matches TRBD1 (6 bases). Per germline, CDR1 SEHNR and CDR2 FQNEAQ (reference sequence). Trimming shortened V by 1 base and J by 10 bases, and 8 bases separated the two germline ends. CDR3 length equals 13 residues.

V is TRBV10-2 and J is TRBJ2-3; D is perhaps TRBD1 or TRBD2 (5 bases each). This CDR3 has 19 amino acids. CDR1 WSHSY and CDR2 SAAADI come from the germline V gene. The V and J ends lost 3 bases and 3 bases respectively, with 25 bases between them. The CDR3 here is CASSDRGVRRPTATDTQYF. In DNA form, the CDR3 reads TGCGCCAGCAGTGACCGAGGGGTCCGCCGACCGACTGCAACAGATACGCAGTATTTT.

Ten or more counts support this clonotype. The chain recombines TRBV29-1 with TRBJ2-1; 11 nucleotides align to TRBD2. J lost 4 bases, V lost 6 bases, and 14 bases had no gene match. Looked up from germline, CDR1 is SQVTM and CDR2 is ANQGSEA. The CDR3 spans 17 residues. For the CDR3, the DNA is TGCAGCGTGCCCCTGATACCGACTAGCGGGGCATACAATGAGCAGTTCTTC. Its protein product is CSVPLIPTSGAYNEQFF.

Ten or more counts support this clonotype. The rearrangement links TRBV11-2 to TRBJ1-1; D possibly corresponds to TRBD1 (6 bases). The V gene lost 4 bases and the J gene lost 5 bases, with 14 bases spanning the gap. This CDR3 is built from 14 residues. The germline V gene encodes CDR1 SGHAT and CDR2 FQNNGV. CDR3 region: CASSSSDRRTEAFF. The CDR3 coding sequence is TGTGCCAGCAGCTCCTCAGACAGGAGGACTGAAGCTTTCTTT.

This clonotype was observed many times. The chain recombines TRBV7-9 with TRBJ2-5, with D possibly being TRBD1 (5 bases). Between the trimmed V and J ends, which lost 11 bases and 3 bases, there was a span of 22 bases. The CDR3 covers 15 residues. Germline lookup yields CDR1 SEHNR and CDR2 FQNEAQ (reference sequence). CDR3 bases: TGTGCCTCAACCCGGAACACAGGAATAGAAGAGACCCAGTACTTC. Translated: CASTRNTGIEETQYF.

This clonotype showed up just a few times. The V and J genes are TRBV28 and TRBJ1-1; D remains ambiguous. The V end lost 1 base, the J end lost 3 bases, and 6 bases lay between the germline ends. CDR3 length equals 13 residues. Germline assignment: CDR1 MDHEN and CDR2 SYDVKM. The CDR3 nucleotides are TGTGCCAGCAGTTTATCGGGATACACTGAAGCTTTCTTT. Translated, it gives CASSLSGYTEAFF.

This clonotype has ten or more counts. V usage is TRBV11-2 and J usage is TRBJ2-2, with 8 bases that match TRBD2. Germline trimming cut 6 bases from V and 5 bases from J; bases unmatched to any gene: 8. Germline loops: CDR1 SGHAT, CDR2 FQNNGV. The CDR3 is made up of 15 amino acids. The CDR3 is CASSITTGGTGELFF. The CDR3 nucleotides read TGTGCCAGCAGTATAACGACGGGAGGGACCGGGGAGCTGTTTTTT.